Reported below is one T cell receptor (beta chain). The CDR3 has 17 residues. V lost 6 bases, J lost 5 bases, and 12 bases stayed unmatched. Germline loops: CDR1 SEHNR, CDR2 FQNEAQ (reference sequence). The data are from a study of blood T cell repertoires in COVID-19. About the study: Samples representing acute and convalescent COVID-19 were sourced from the United States, Italy and Spain. PBMCs, B-cell-depleted T cells, or T cells were the source of the cDNA or gDNA that made up the material.

Authors' analysis steps: Scientists estimated how many nucleated cells there were by amplifying reference gene primers. Profiling relied on immunoSEQ multiplex PCR, and the TCRdb table lists in-frame clones only, not all of them. V and J calls plus clone size are reproduced from that table; the DNA served to infer D and trimming. The sample carries about 130,000 clones, about 88% recorded once. The chain recombines TRBV7-9 with TRBJ2-5; 13 positions match TRBD2. The sequence came from an elderly woman with acute or convalescent COVID-19. The source material was peripheral blood. The DNA for the CDR3 is TGTGCCAGCAGTACCGGGACTAGCGGGGTCTCTGGGGAGACCCAGTACTTC. This translates into CASSTGTSGVSGETQYF.